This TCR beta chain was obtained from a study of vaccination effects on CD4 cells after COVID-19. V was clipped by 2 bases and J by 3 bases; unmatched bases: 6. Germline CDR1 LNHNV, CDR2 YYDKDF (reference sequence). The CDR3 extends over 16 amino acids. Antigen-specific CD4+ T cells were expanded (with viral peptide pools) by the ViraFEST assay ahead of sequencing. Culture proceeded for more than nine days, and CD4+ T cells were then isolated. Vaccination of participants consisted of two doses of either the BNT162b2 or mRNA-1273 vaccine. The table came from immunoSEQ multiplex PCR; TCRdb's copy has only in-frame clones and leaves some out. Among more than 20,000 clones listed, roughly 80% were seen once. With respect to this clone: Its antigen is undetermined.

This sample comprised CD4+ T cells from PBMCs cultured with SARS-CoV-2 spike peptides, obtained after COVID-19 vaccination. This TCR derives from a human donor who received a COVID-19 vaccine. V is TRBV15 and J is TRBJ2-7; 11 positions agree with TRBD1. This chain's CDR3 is CATSRTPGQGDYEQYF. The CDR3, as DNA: TGTGCCACCAGCAGAACCCCGGGACAGGGGGACTACGAGCAGTACTTC.